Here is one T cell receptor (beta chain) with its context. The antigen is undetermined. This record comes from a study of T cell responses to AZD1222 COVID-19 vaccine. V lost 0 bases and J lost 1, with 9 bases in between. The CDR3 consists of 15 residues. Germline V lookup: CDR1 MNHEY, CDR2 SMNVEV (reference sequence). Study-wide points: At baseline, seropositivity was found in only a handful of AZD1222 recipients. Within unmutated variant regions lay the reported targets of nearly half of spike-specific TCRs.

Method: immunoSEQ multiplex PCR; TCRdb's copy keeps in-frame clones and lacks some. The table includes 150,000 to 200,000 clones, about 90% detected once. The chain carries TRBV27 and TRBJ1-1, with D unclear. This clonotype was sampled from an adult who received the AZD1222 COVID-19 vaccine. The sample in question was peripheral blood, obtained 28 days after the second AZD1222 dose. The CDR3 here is CASSLSAGWNTEAFF. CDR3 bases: TGTGCCAGCAGTTTATCTGCAGGCTGGAACACTGAAGCTTTCTTT.